Listed here are 28 T cell receptor beta chains from one sample, sequenced in a study of long-term antiretroviral therapy in people with HIV. Runs used v3.0 of the immunoSEQ assay and were done at survey level. Clones were read by immunoSEQ multiplex PCR, and TCRdb kept only the in-frame ones, dropping some. Of around 23,000 clones listed, about 84% are singletons. Sequences were derived from unsorted PBMCs, sampled 0.5 years before starting antiretroviral therapy. The receptors shown here come from a man aged 40-49 years with HIV.

In its sample, this clone was seen once. V and J are TRBV7-9 and TRBJ2-2, with unresolved D. The CDR3 length is 14 residues. Looked up from germline, CDR1 is SEHNR and CDR2 is FQNEAQ (reference sequence). V was trimmed by 5 bases and J by 6 bases, leaving 13 bases between them. The CDR3 is CASSHRGEPGELFF. CDR3 sequence (DNA): TGTGCCAGCAGCCACCGTGGAGAACCCGGGGAGCTGTTTTTT.

V and J are TRBV28 and TRBJ2-7; D is perhaps TRBD1 (6 bases). V was cut by 6 bases and J by 5 bases, with 23 bases left in between. The CDR3 has 16 amino acids. Germline V gives CDR1 MDHEN, CDR2 SYDVKM. The CDR3 DNA reads TGTGCCAGCAGCCCCCCCCTGCCGGACAGTCGCGACGAGCAGTACTTC. It translates to CASSPPLPDSRDEQYF.

Relative to its sample, this clone is medium-sized (0.01 to 0.1%). The chain joins TRBV27 to TRBJ2-3, with D uncertain. This CDR3 comprises 13 residues. Germline CDR1 MNHEY, CDR2 SMNVEV (reference sequence). V was shortened by 3 bases and J by 3 bases, with 7 bases between the two germline ends. The CDR3 sequence is CASSFINTDTQYF. The CDR3 nucleotides read TGTGCCAGCAGTTTTATTAATACAGATACGCAGTATTTT.

The chain recombines TRBV19 with TRBJ2-3; 7 nucleotides line up with TRBD1. CDR1 and CDR2 from the germline V gene are LNHDA and SQIVND (reference sequence). V lost 6 bases and J lost 3; bases outside the gene matches: 6. The CDR3 spans 14 residues. The CDR3 nucleotides are TGTGCCAGTAGGACAGGGCATCAGACAGATACGCAGTATTTT. Translation gives CASRTGHQTDTQYF.

This clone appeared once. J is TRBJ1-1 and V is TRBV28; the D gene is possibly TRBD1 (5 bases). The germline V gene encodes CDR1 MDHEN and CDR2 SYDVKM. The CDR3 runs 13 residues. Trimming removed 3 bases at V and 6 bases at J, with 11 bases between. The CDR3 sequence: CASSLRGVSEAFF. DNA of the CDR3: TGTGCCAGCAGTTTGCGGGGGGTATCTGAAGCTTTCTTT. Drawing the rest from reference TRBV28 and TRBJ1-1, the complete variable domain is DVKVTQSSRYLVKRTGEKVFLECVQDMDHENMFWYRQDPGLGLRLIYFSYDVKMKEKGDIPEGYSVSREKKERFSLILESASTNQTSMYLCASSLRGVSEAFFGQGTRLTVV.

This chain links TRBV7-2 with TRBJ2-2; 7 bases match TRBD2. The V and J ends lost 1 base and 2 bases, in that order; junction bases with no gene match: 4. This CDR3 spans 16 amino acids. Germline CDR1 reads SGHTA; CDR2 reads FQGNSA. CDR3 DNA: TGTGCCAGCAGCTTAGTGGCGGGGGTAAACACCGGGGAGCTGTTTTTT. Translation gives CASSLVAGVNTGELFF.

This rearrangement joins TRBV28 to TRBJ1-5; no clear D gene. Per the germline V gene, CDR1 is MDHEN and CDR2 is SYDVKM. This CDR3 contains 18 residues. V lost 5 bases to trimming and J lost 2 bases, with 22 bases between them. Written as DNA, the CDR3 is TGTGCCAGCAGTCCAATGCCCCTATCAGCCCGGGGCAATCAGCCCCAGCATTTT. Encoded protein: CASSPMPLSARGNQPQHF.

This chain connects TRBV5-6 to TRBJ2-4; 9 nucleotides match TRBD1. Germline V gives CDR1 SGHDT, CDR2 YYEEEE. Trimming removed 4 bases from V and 3 bases from J; junction bases left unmatched: 2. The CDR3 runs 14 residues. The CDR3 DNA reads TGTGCCAGCAGCGGGACAGGGTACAAAAACATTCAGTACTTC. It translates to CASSGTGYKNIQYF.

This clone was counted only a few times. J is TRBJ1-5 and V is TRBV7-8, with D possibly being TRBD1 (5 bases). The V gene lost 5 bases and the J gene lost 6 bases, with 11 bases spanning the gap. The CDR3 is 13 amino acids. Germline V gives CDR1 SGHVS, CDR2 FQNEAQ. CDR3 sequence: CASSREQVQPQHF. CDR3 coding DNA: TGTGCCAGCAGCCGCGAACAGGTTCAGCCCCAGCATTTT. The entire variable domain, with the rest obtained from reference TRBV7-8 and TRBJ1-5, is as follows: GAGVSQSPRYKVAKRGQDVALRCDPISGHVSLFWYQQALGQGPEFLTYFQNEAQLDKSGLPSDRFFAERPEGSVSTLKIQRTQQEDSAVYLCASSREQVQPQHFGDGTRLSIL.

This sequence joins TRBV5-4 and TRBJ2-3; 7 bases line up with TRBD2. CDR1 and CDR2 (germline): SGHNT, YYREEE (reference sequence). V lost 5 bases and J lost 4; bases outside the gene matches: 10. The CDR3 contains 15 residues. The CDR3, as DNA: TGTGCCAGCAGTTCAACGGCGGGGGAGGCAGATACGCAGTATTTT. This gives the protein CASSSTAGEADTQYF.

The chain links TRBV10-3 to TRBJ2-6, with 7 bases matching TRBD1. The CDR3 is made up of 16 amino acids. V gave up 6 bases and J gave up 2 bases; unmatched junction bases: 7. The germline V gene encodes CDR1 ENHRY and CDR2 SYGVKD. CDR3 coding DNA: TGTGCCATCAGCCCCTCCACAGGGGCTGGGGCCAACGTCCTGACTTTC. It yields the protein CAISPSTGAGANVLTF.

The rearrangement links TRBV7-9 to TRBJ2-1; tentatively, D is TRBD2 (7 bases). The CDR3 sequence is 16 residues long. CDR1 and CDR2 (germline): SEHNR, FQNEAQ (reference sequence). Between the trimmed V and J ends, which lost 5 bases and 0 bases, there was a span of 14 bases. CDR3 DNA sequence: TGTGCCAGCAGCCCCCTGGGGGGGCACTCCTACAATGAGCAGTTCTTC. Translation gives CASSPLGGHSYNEQFF.

This chain uses TRBV15 with TRBJ2-7; the D gene is possibly TRBD2 (5 bases). From germline, CDR1 is LNHNV and CDR2 YYDKDF (reference sequence). This CDR3 region has 14 residues. Trimming took 1 base from V and 6 from J, leaving 13 bases between them. In nucleotides, the CDR3 is TGTGCCACCAGCAGAGTCGCCCGGGATATCGAGCAGTACTTC. As protein: CATSRVARDIEQYF.

This chain links TRBV9 with TRBJ2-3, with 8 bases fitting TRBD2. V trimming: 5 bases; J trimming: 1 base; junction bases outside the gene matches: 9. Per the germline V gene, CDR1 is SGDLS and CDR2 is YYNGEE. The CDR3 runs 16 residues. The CDR3 DNA reads TGTGCCAGCAGTAGGGCGGGGGGAGAGGGCACAGATACGCAGTATTTT. Protein product: CASSRAGGEGTDTQYF.

J is TRBJ1-3 and V is TRBV6-1; D gene uncertain. Germline CDR1 reads MNHNS; CDR2 reads SASEGT. CDR3 size: 14 residues. Trimming cost V 6 bases and J 0 bases, with 9 bases left between them. In DNA form, the CDR3 reads TGTGCCAGCAGCGAGAATCACTCTGGAAACACCATATATTTT. This encodes CASSENHSGNTIYF.

This rearrangement joins TRBV7-3 to TRBJ1-6; TRBD1 agrees at 8 bases. With V trimmed by 5 bases and J by 7 bases, 4 bases remained unmatched. The CDR3 runs to 14 residues. Germline V gives CDR1 SGHTA, CDR2 FQGTGA. CDR3 DNA: TGTGCCAGCAGCGCGAGGGACAGGAATTCACCCCTCCACTTT. This encodes CASSARDRNSPLHF.

The rearrangement uses TRBV6-5 and TRBJ1-2; 7 bases agree with TRBD1. Germline-derived CDR1 and CDR2 are MNHEY and SVGAGI. V shed 1 base and J 13 bases; nucleotides not matched to a gene: 9. The CDR3 extends over 13 amino acids. The CDR3 DNA is TGTGCCAGCAGTTACTTAACCGGGACAGATAGCACCTTC. Translating it yields CASSYLTGTDSTF.

The V gene is TRBV6-1, the J gene TRBJ1-2; no firm D call. The CDR3 has 15 amino acids. The germline V gene has CDR1 MNHNS and CDR2 SASEGT. Trimming removed 4 bases at V and 10 bases at J, with 22 bases between. The CDR3: CASSGLSPWSLTYTF. Here the CDR3 DNA reads TGTGCCAGCAGTGGCCTCAGCCCTTGGTCTCTAACCTACACCTTC.

The chain combines TRBV5-8 with TRBJ1-3; D remains unclear. In germline, CDR1 is SGHTS, CDR2 YDEGEE. The CDR3 has 15 residues. V lost 4 bases and J 2 bases, leaving 13 bases between the germline ends. The CDR3 reads CASSARNLAGNTIYF. The CDR3 nucleotides read TGTGCCAGCAGCGCACGGAATCTGGCTGGAAACACCATATATTTT. Combining the CDR3 with reference TRBV5-8 and TRBJ1-3 gives the whole variable domain EAGVTQSPTHLIKTRGQQATLRCSPISGHTSVYWYQQALGLGLQFLLWYDEGEERNRGNFPPRFSGRQFPNYSSELNVNALELEDSALYLCASSARNLAGNTIYFGEGSWLTVV.

This rearrangement joins TRBV21-1 to TRBJ1-4; the table's TRBD1 call for D was not verified on the DNA. TRBV21-1 is termed a pseudogene. There are 13 residues in the CDR3. CDR3 residues: CASSKGQGGKLFF. For the CDR3, the DNA is TGTGCCAGCAGCAAAGGACAGGGTGGAAAACTGTTTTTT.

This chain uses TRBV10-1 with TRBJ2-1; no definite D call. Deletions cut 3 bases from V and 0 bases from J, with 12 bases between. Looked up from germline, CDR1 is WNHNN and CDR2 is SYGVQD (reference sequence). The CDR3 is 16 residues long. This CDR3 is CASSDRSRSSYNEQFF. CDR3 nucleotides: TGCGCCAGCAGTGATAGGTCCAGGAGCTCCTACAATGAGCAGTTCTTC.

This rearrangement joins TRBV6-4 to TRBJ1-6, with a possible D match to TRBD1 (6 bases). V lost 2 bases and J 10 bases, leaving 6 bases between the germline ends. Germline-derived CDR1 and CDR2 are MRHNA and SNTAGT. The CDR3 spans 12 residues. The CDR3 sequence: CASSDQGSPLHF. In DNA, the CDR3 is TGTGCCAGCAGTGACCAGGGGTCACCCCTCCACTTT.

The gene calls are TRBV10-3 and TRBJ1-6, with D perhaps matching TRBD1 (5 bases). This CDR3 is 15 amino acids long. V was pared by 3 bases and J by 7 bases, with 13 bases between. Germline V lookup: CDR1 ENHRY, CDR2 SYGVKD. The CDR3 sequence is CAISDMEAGNSPLHF. Here the CDR3 DNA reads TGTGCCATCAGTGACATGGAGGCAGGGAATTCACCCCTCCACTTT.

This clone was seen a few times. CDR3 protein: CASSSPPEPEAFF. Written as DNA, the CDR3 is TGTGCCAGCAGCTCGCCACCCGAGCCTGAAGCTTTCTTT. The V call is TRBV7-9, the J call TRBJ1-1; D gene unclear. V lost 4 bases to trimming and J lost 6 bases, with 12 bases between them. CDR1 is SEHNR and CDR2 is FQNEAQ in the germline V gene (reference sequence). CDR3 length equals 13 residues.

Note on this clone: This sample also contains other DNA sequences that code for the same CDR3. The chain is built from TRBV15 and TRBJ2-3; weak D call: TRBD1 (5 bases). V was trimmed by 0 bases and J by 1 base, leaving 11 bases between them. The CDR3 has 16 amino acids. The germline V gene encodes CDR1 LNHNV and CDR2 YYDKDF (reference sequence). The CDR3 sequence is CATSREIGVGTDTQYF. The CDR3, as DNA: TGTGCCACCAGCAGAGAAATAGGGGTAGGCACAGATACGCAGTATTTT. The full variable domain, with the rest looked up from reference TRBV15 and TRBJ2-3, is DAMVIQNPRYQVTQFGKPVTLSCSQTLNHNVMYWYQQKSSQAPKLLFHYYDKDFNNEADTPDNFQSRRPNTSFCFLDIRSPGLGDTAMYLCATSREIGVGTDTQYFGPGTRLTVL.

The chain joins TRBV19 to TRBJ1-2, with 8 bases identical to TRBD1. Per germline, CDR1 LNHDA and CDR2 SQIVND (reference sequence). Unmatched junction bases numbered 12, after V lost 4 bases and J lost 5 bases. The CDR3 covers 16 residues. CDR3 region: CASSTRTGQGSYGYTF. Here the CDR3 DNA reads TGTGCCAGTAGTACCCGGACAGGACAGGGTTCGTATGGCTACACCTTC.

CDR3 residues: CASSPLGNNYGYTF. The CDR3 region has the DNA TGTGCCAGCAGTCCCCTGGGCAACAACTATGGCTACACCTTC. The chain carries TRBV27 and TRBJ1-2; D remains ambiguous. V was trimmed by 5 bases and J by 2 bases, leaving 12 bases between them. The CDR3 extends over 14 amino acids. Germline V lookup: CDR1 MNHEY, CDR2 SMNVEV (reference sequence).

V and J are TRBV4-1 and TRBJ1-6; D is undetermined. CDR1 and CDR2 from the germline V gene are MGHRA and YSYEKL. The ends were cut back, 1 base at V and 0 bases at J, with 10 bases in the middle. The CDR3 consists of 17 residues. CDR3 DNA sequence: TGCGCCAGCAGCCAAGTTGACCTAATCTCCTATAATTCACCCCTCCACTTT. This codes for CASSQVDLISYNSPLHF.